This T cell receptor beta chain was identified in a study of stem cell transplantation in POMP-related autoinflammatory disease. Across the whole study: Defective thymoproteasomes were hypothesized to impair CD8+ T-cell positive selection. CD8+ T cells were low and CD4+ cells naive-skewed before transplant.

Points on this clone: As yet, its antigen is unknown.

Findings and caveats of the study: Unique TRB V-J gene pairings were limited in number in patients with PRAID. A trend toward lower repertoire diversity and greater clonality appeared in every analyzed T-cell subset of PRAID patients.

TCRdb keeps only in-frame clones here, not all; method: immunoSEQ multiplex PCR. The data contain 11,000 or so clones, approximately 86% of them singletons. CDR3 size: 16 residues. J was trimmed by 4 bases and V by 4 bases; bases with no gene match: 8. CDR1 is SNHLY and CDR2 is FYNNEI in the germline V gene. Sequenced here: CD8+ T cells from PBMCs, sampled before stem cell transplantation. The chain has TRBV2 and TRBJ2-1, with 9 bases lining up with TRBD1. This clonotype originated in a human donor with POMP-related autoinflammation and immune dysregulation (PRAID). CDR3 residues: CASSGTRDRAYNEQFF. Written as DNA, the CDR3 is TGTGCCAGCAGTGGAACCCGGGACAGGGCATACAATGAGCAGTTCTTC.